This T cell receptor beta chain was observed in a study of blood T cell repertoires in COVID-19. Per the germline V gene, CDR1 is KGHDR and CDR2 is SFDVKD. V was trimmed by 3 bases and J by 1 base, leaving 11 bases between them. CDR3 size: 15 residues. Original methodology: Counts of nucleated cells, estimated from reference gene primer amplification, were obtained. Assay: immunoSEQ multiplex PCR; the TCRdb copy retains only in-frame clones and omits some. Clone size and the V and J calls come from that table; the DNA yielded D and trimming. Altogether 380,000 or so clones are present, roughly 88% being singletons, with the ten largest covering about 2.1%.

Sequenced material: PBMCs or T cells enriched from blood (not recorded which). This receptor was taken from a woman aged 40 to 50 with acute COVID-19. This chain connects TRBV24-1 to TRBJ2-5, with a weak D call TRBD1 (6 bases). The CDR3: CATSDPKGVQETQYF. The DNA for the CDR3 is TGTGCCACCAGTGATCCAAAGGGGGTCCAAGAGACCCAGTACTTC.